This T cell receptor beta chain was captured in a study of blood T cells in healthy people across ages. General observations from the study: Higher diversity and more naive CD4+ cells were features of long-lived donors, compared to aged donors.

Trimming took 2 bases from V and 0 from J, leaving 5 bases between them. Germline CDR1 reads SNHLY; CDR2 reads FYNNEI. The CDR3 contains 15 residues. This clonotype was recorded a few times. Its antigen is unknown. The authors ran a second PCR of roughly 6 to 11 cycles using a sample-barcoded 5' primer and a J-beta primer mix. Via MiXCR, TCRdb re-called the 5' RACE reads, giving one row per CDR3 protein. The table lists 700,000 to 900,000 distinct CDR3 sequences, roughly 53% of them singletons. This receptor was identified in a man aged 80 or over in good health. The genes are TRBV2 and TRBJ2-6; no reliable D call. Sequencing input: blood. The CDR3 protein is CASSEILSGANVLTF. CDR3 coding DNA: TGTGCCAGCAGTGAAATCCTCTCTGGGGCCAACGTCCTGACTTTC.